Each of the 29 T cell receptor beta chains below was sequenced from the same sample in a study of T cells expressing NK-cell markers. TCRdb re-analyzed the 5' RACE reads; it lists each CDR3 protein once, without DNA. This table lists some 150,000 distinct CDR3 sequences. The sample consisted of blood T cells: a sorted CD56 or NKG2C T cell subset, CD4+ or CD8+ T cells, or bulk PBMC T cells (not recorded which). These receptors came from a woman aged 45-65 years in good health.

The chain combines TRBV4-1 with TRBJ1-1; TCRdb lists TRBD1, though no DNA is available to test this call. CDR3 length equals 16 residues. Looked up from germline, CDR1 is MGHRA and CDR2 is YSYEKL. CDR3 amino acids: CASSQADRDLNTEAFF.

This sequence joins TRBV6-5 and TRBJ1-5; absent DNA, TCRdb's TRBD1 call cannot be checked. The length of the CDR3 is 15 residues. CDR1 and CDR2 from the germline V gene are MNHEY and SVGAGI. CDR3 region: CASSSGTGSVQPQHF.

This sequence joins TRBV12-3 or TRBV12-4 and TRBJ2-1; the D call of TRBD2 rests on TCRdb alone, since no DNA is present to check it. The CDR3 runs 15 residues. The CDR3: CASSSSGLRDNEQFF.

The J gene is TRBJ2-7, the V gene TRBV27; TCRdb returns TRBD1, unconfirmable since there is no DNA. This CDR3 region has 16 residues. Germline values: CDR1 MNHEY, CDR2 SMNVEV (reference sequence). CDR3 sequence reads: CASSLSWGQGRYEQYF.

The J gene is TRBJ2-5, the V gene TRBV5-4; the TRBD1 assignment by TCRdb is unverifiable without DNA. Germline CDR1 and CDR2: SGHNT and YYREEE (reference sequence). This CDR3 spans 16 amino acids. Here the CDR3 reads CASSLTRYDSQETQYF.

The chain recombines TRBV5-6 with TRBJ1-4. This CDR3 has 14 residues. CDR1 SGHDT and CDR2 YYEEEE come from the germline V gene. The CDR3 reads CASSLEQHNEKLFF.

The chain combines TRBV29-1 with TRBJ2-6; the D call of TRBD1 rests on TCRdb alone, since no DNA is present to check it. CDR3 size: 14 residues. CDR1 and CDR2 (germline): SQVTM, ANQGSEA. The CDR3 spells CSVERGAGANVLTF.

V gene TRBV28 combines with J gene TRBJ1-1; the TRBD1 assignment by TCRdb is unverifiable without DNA. The CDR3 is 14 residues long. Germline CDR1 MDHEN, CDR2 SYDVKM. The CDR3 loop is CASSPGQKITEAFF.

The CDR3 reads CASSLIGGSDTQYF. The chain recombines TRBV27 with TRBJ2-3. CDR1 is MNHEY and CDR2 is SMNVEV in the germline V gene (reference sequence). The CDR3 extends over 14 amino acids.

The chain links TRBV7-9 to TRBJ2-6; TCRdb lists TRBD1, though no DNA is available to test this call. CDR3 length equals 16 residues. Looked up from germline, CDR1 is SEHNR and CDR2 is FQNEAQ (reference sequence). CDR3 protein: CASLRQGITGANVLTF.

This chain joins TRBV30 and TRBJ1-2; the D gene TCRdb calls, TRBD1, cannot be checked with no DNA. The CDR3 runs 11 residues. Per the germline V gene, CDR1 is GTSNPN and CDR2 is SVGIG (reference sequence). This CDR3 reads CACTGHYGYTF.

V and J are TRBV20-1 and TRBJ2-1; TCRdb's D call, TRBD2, is unchecked because there is no DNA. Germline CDR1 is DFQATT and CDR2 is SNEGSKA (reference sequence). CDR3 length: 14 residues. CDR3 residues: CSASGETRAVEQFF.

This chain uses TRBV12-3 or TRBV12-4 with TRBJ2-5; TCRdb reports TRBD2, a call that lacks DNA to check it against. CDR3 length: 15 residues. CDR3 sequence reads: CASRYSLATKETQYF.

The rearrangement joins TRBV24-1 to TRBJ2-1; lacking DNA, the TRBD1 call made by TCRdb goes unchecked. The CDR3 covers 15 residues. Germline CDR1 reads KGHDR; CDR2 reads SFDVKD. The CDR3 is CATSDTGDQEDEQFF.

Here the CDR3 reads CAISEWWSSSSGNTIYF. The chain carries TRBV10-3 and TRBJ1-3. CDR1 ENHRY and CDR2 SYGVKD come from the germline V gene. The CDR3 extends over 17 amino acids.

The chain couples TRBV29-1 to TRBJ2-7; TCRdb outputs TRBD1, but without DNA this stays unchecked. The CDR3 has 13 amino acids. Germline values: CDR1 SQVTM, CDR2 ANQGSEA. The CDR3 spells CSVVLQGTGEQYF.

The V gene is TRBV27, the J gene TRBJ2-1. Germline values: CDR1 MNHEY, CDR2 SMNVEV (reference sequence). This CDR3 is 14 amino acids long. The CDR3 region is CASSLIPAGNEQFF.

This rearrangement joins TRBV24-1 to TRBJ2-1. The CDR3 contains 14 residues. Germline lookup yields CDR1 KGHDR and CDR2 SFDVKD. This chain's CDR3 is CATSDLESYNEQFF.

The V and J genes are TRBV11-2 and TRBJ2-7; absent DNA, TCRdb's TRBD1 call cannot be checked. CDR1 is SGHAT and CDR2 is FQNNGV in the germline V gene. CDR3 length equals 13 residues. The CDR3 sequence: CASFGPGQHEQYF. The whole variable domain, remainder taken from reference TRBV11-2 and TRBJ2-7, is EAGVAQSPRYKIIEKRQSVAFWCNPISGHATLYWYQQILGQGPKLLIQFQNNGVVDDSQLPKDRFSAERLKGVDSTLKIQPAKLEDSAVYLCASFGPGQHEQYFGPGTRLTVT.

This chain links TRBV7-3 with TRBJ2-1; TCRdb names TRBD1, which stays unverified in the absence of DNA. From germline, CDR1 is SGHTA and CDR2 FQGTGA. The CDR3 loop spans 14 amino acids. This CDR3 is CASSHRDIHNEQFF. The full variable domain, with the rest looked up from reference TRBV7-3 and TRBJ2-1, is GAGVSQTPSNKVTEKGKYVELRCDPISGHTALYWYRQSLGQGPEFLIYFQGTGAADDSGLPNDRFFAVRPEGSVSTLKIQRTERGDSAVYLCASSHRDIHNEQFFGPGTRLTVL.

This chain joins TRBV20-1 and TRBJ2-1; with no DNA, the TCRdb D assignment of TRBD1 cannot be verified. The CDR3 contains 16 residues. Germline loops: CDR1 DFQATT, CDR2 SNEGSKA (reference sequence). CDR3 region: CSARDRVTRSYNEQFF.

The V and J genes are TRBV20-1 and TRBJ2-3. This CDR3 is 12 amino acids long. Germline assignment: CDR1 DFQATT and CDR2 SNEGSKA (reference sequence). Here the CDR3 reads CSARWGTDTQYF.

The chain couples TRBV6-5 to TRBJ2-5. The germline V gene encodes CDR1 MNHEY and CDR2 SVGAGI. This CDR3 contains 11 residues. CDR3 sequence: CASRVQGAQYF.

The chain combines TRBV4-1 with TRBJ1-4; no DNA is available, so the TRBD1 call from TCRdb remains unchecked. The length of the CDR3 is 16 residues. Germline V lookup: CDR1 MGHRA, CDR2 YSYEKL. Here the CDR3 reads CASSPPVTGVEEKLFF.

The rearrangement links TRBV20-1 to TRBJ2-1; TCRdb calls TRBD2, which cannot be checked without DNA. CDR3 size: 13 residues. Germline lookup yields CDR1 DFQATT and CDR2 SNEGSKA (reference sequence). CDR3 region: CSAWVSPGDKQFF.

The CDR3 sequence: CASSLWGGSSYNEQFF. The chain joins TRBV12-3 or TRBV12-4 to TRBJ2-1; TCRdb names TRBD1, which stays unverified in the absence of DNA. This CDR3 comprises 16 residues.

The rearrangement uses TRBV12-5 and TRBJ2-1; the D call from TCRdb, TRBD1, cannot be confirmed without DNA. The CDR3 totals 14 residues. Germline V CDR1 and CDR2: LGHNT, FRNRAP. CDR3 in amino acids: CASGFGGPGNEQFF.

CDR3 loop: CASSLGPYSGNTIYF. The chain combines TRBV7-2 with TRBJ1-3. Germline assignment: CDR1 SGHTA and CDR2 FQGNSA. The CDR3 loop spans 15 amino acids.

The rearrangement joins TRBV11-2 to TRBJ2-1; TCRdb lists TRBD2, though no DNA is available to test this call. The CDR3 is made up of 19 amino acids. CDR1 is SGHAT, CDR2 FQNNGV, per germline. The CDR3 region is CASSGGTTSGDILDNEQFF.